This T cell receptor beta chain was recorded in a study of cytomegalovirus exposure and HLA in healthy donors. General study findings and limits: The study put 150 or so TCR beta chains on its list as cytomegalovirus-associated.

In the case of this clone: Its antigen is not known. One junction end does not reproduce the germline sequence, and a read error may be involved.

CDR3 length: 12 amino acids. CDR1 and CDR2 from the germline V gene are MNHEY and SVGAGI. The PCR had 60 Vbeta and 13 Jbeta primers. TCRdb's copy holds only in-frame clones and misses some; the assay was immunoSEQ multiplex PCR. Here the sample spans over 150,000 clones, 68% being singletons. J is TRBJ1-2 and V is TRBV6-5, with 9 bases matching TRBD1. This TCR derives from a woman aged 35 to 49 in good health and CMV-seropositive. The sequenced sample consisted of PBMCs. Here the CDR3 reads CASGTGISHSIF. The CDR3 region has the DNA TGTGCCAGCGGGACAGGGATCTCTCACTCCATCTTC.